This record looks at one T cell receptor beta chain sequence and its context. Its antigen specificity is not known. It has no much larger one-base neighbor in the sample; base qualities were not kept. The data were taken from a study of cytomegalovirus exposure and HLA in healthy donors listed by TCRdb under 2017. About the full investigation: An earlier analysis of approximately 640 of the donors reported about 290 Gb of sequence data and 117 million unique TCR beta sequences from roughly 200 million T cells. An early release covering roughly 600 HLA-typed donors comprised about 290 gigabases of sequencing data and tens of millions of unique TCR sequences. Of the roughly 400 genotyped donors, over 70% fell in the genetic ancestry cluster associated with self-reported Caucasian donors. The study aimed to test whether signatures of past pathogen exposure could be identified by cataloging public T cell receptors. Using immunosequencing, the study profiled T cell repertoires from 550 to 750 subjects and related those repertoires to cytomegalovirus serostatus. A separate validation cohort of over a hundred different subjects was used in addition to the 666-subject first cohort. The study combined high-throughput TCR immunosequencing, statistical association of individual TCRs with disease status, and machine learning to predict cytomegalovirus infection status. To study patterns of TCR occurrence, a later analysis re-analyzed previously published TCR beta repertoires from under 750 donors and added high-resolution HLA genotyping. The later analysis used no new phenotypic data to find candidate immune exposures, relying instead on TCR beta sequences and their occurrence across donors. An earlier analysis of 587 of the donors used high-throughput TCR beta sequencing to judge whether each TCR beta V gene segment behaved as functional or pseudogenic. Donor age, sex, ethnicity and CMV serostatus were compiled together with the repertoire data. A later genetic analysis used genome-wide SNP genotypes for about three fifths of the 666 donors, treating that subset as a discovery cohort. Every discovery cohort repertoire had been produced on one sequencing platform. Class I and class II HLA loci were covered by the typing at four-digit resolution. Typing coverage varied by locus: about 629-630 donors for A, B, C, DRB1 and DQB1; roughly 520 for DQA1; around 610 for DPA1; 400 to 480 for DPB1. Because of strong linkage in the cohort, 4 to 6 DR-DQ haplotypes were treated as single units for association and clustering. Among about 390 genotyped donors of the cohort, an average of roughly 240,000 unique TCR beta nucleotide sequences were sequenced per donor, around 20% of them non-productive.

Library prep was done by the immunoSEQ multiplex PCR assay. For the multiplex PCR, a mixture combining 60 forward primers for TCR Vbeta segments and 13 reverse primers for TCR Jbeta segments was used. The CDR3 region of rearranged TCR beta genes was amplified from genomic DNA with a multiplex PCR assay. Amplified TCR beta libraries were sequenced as 87-base-pair reads on the Illumina HiSeq System. Per the source publication's procedure: Across the 670 or so repertoires, a later analysis counted 75 million to 90 million unique TCR beta chains, 9 million to 14 million of which were shared by at least two donors. A nearest-neighbor algorithm error-corrected the raw reads and collapsed the reads into unique sequences, merging closely related sequences to remove PCR and sequencing errors. Alignment of CDR3 sequences to IMGT reference sequences was used to assign V, D and J gene segments. Each retained sequence needed at least a six-nucleotide match to both a V gene segment and a J gene segment. Rearrangements were called productive when the CDR3 lacked stop codons and stayed in frame with V and J; all others were non-productive. Following IMGT convention, CDR3 was defined as the stretch from the second conserved V-encoded cysteine to the conserved J-encoded phenylalanine. Sequences without an unambiguous match to a single V gene segment were excluded from the earlier analysis of 500 to 700 of the donors. An earlier analysis of fewer than 750 of the donors classified V segments as functional when productive rearrangements were above 56.7% and as segregating when the standard deviation between donors was above 5%. A statistical classification framework was built for diagnosing cytomegalovirus status from the catalog of TCR beta chain sequences. A later analysis assigned V and J genes by comparing TCR nucleotide sequences with IMGT/GENE-DB human TR gene sequences. The TCRdist pipeline was used in a later analysis to assign CDR3 sequences and most-parsimonious VDJ recombination scenarios. In a later analysis, each TCR beta chain was defined by its CDR3 amino acid sequence together with its V-gene family, and reads without a unique V-gene family were excluded. In a later analysis, fewer than 650 highly shared, low-generation-probability nucleotide sequences were removed to address suspected cross-contamination and a sequencing artifact. A later analysis calculated a clonal expansion index for each public chain from normalized within-repertoire ranks of inferred template counts. In a later analysis, generation probabilities were computed using a VDJ recombination model fitted to out-of-frame rearrangements, and the results were checked against IGoR. A later analysis scored TCR-TCR, TCR-HLA and TCR-CMV co-occurrence with hypergeometric tests, applying a repertoire-size bias correction to TCR pairs. A later analysis estimated false discovery rates by permuting HLA or CMV assignments 20 times. A later analysis grouped co-occurring TCRs with DBSCAN, adding TCRdist sequence similarity when clustering within HLA-allele-positive subsets. Repertoires with fewer than 30,000 or more than 120,000 public chains, plus five repertoires with anomalous nucleotide sharing, were excluded from co-occurrence clustering. Sourced from immuneACCESS, this table was stored by TCRdb with only in-frame sequences that have V and J called. A share of the clones is absent; for the studies checked, an unresolved V gene accounts for under half, and the remainder has no known explanation. For V, J and clone size, that table is used; D and trimming come from the DNA. This sample holds around 130,000 clones; about four fifths were observed only once. The ten largest clones represent around 3.6% of the sample.

The full study reports these points: Linkage disequilibrium might explain the correlated functional status among segregating V segments, but an unknown experimental factor could not be excluded. In a later analysis, most CMV-associated TCR beta chains were found to appear HLA-restricted, with HLA associations seemingly driven largely by CMV exposure. In vitro tests confirmed that a few of the cytomegalovirus-associated TCR beta chains recognize cytomegalovirus antigens. A later analysis associated about 17,000 TCR beta sequences with specific HLA alleles at a false discovery rate of 0.05. Sequencing depth was assumed to be roughly uniform across donors in the presence/absence analyses, though that assumption may not hold. In this cohort, only TCR beta chains were sequenced, and detectable features were limited by the absence of alpha or paired-chain data. Some IMGT-functional V segments, including TRBV6-2 and TRBV6-3, could not be told apart with the 87-base-pair reads, so those segments were excluded. According to the authors, the approach could potentially be generalized to other disease states and immunological phenotypes. In a later analysis, HLA-associated TCR beta chains showed more clonal expansion and lower generation probabilities than non-associated chains that were equally common. The study listed 150 to 200 TCR beta chains as associated with cytomegalovirus. A further reported finding was that TCR beta sequences accurately predicted the HLA-A and HLA-B alleles for most subjects in the first cohort. While some public TCRs were present in many individuals, most TCR sequences turned up only very rarely across donors. In an earlier analysis of about 540 of the donors, most TCR beta V segments were observed in productive rearrangements about 87% or about 30% of the time, broadly matching IMGT annotations. Because some donors lacked HLA typing at each locus, the association tests relied only on the typed subset. In a later analysis, TCR association rates were found to vary across HLA loci, with the most associated TCRs seen for DRB1 alleles and the fewest for HLA-C alleles. Several of the top co-occurrence clusters appeared to be linked to parvovirus B19, influenza, CMV and Epstein-Barr virus, according to a later analysis. In a later genetic analysis, fewer N-insertions in productive TCRs were reported among donors in an Asian-associated ancestry cluster than the roughly 700-donor mean. The classifier was reported to diagnose cytomegalovirus status with high specificity and sensitivity in both the original and validation cohorts. When HLA alleles, especially DR and DQ, strongly co-occurred, attributing TCR associations to individual alleles was difficult. A cluster of highly shared sequence variants was judged likely to be a technical artifact of the sequencing pipeline. The only immune exposure information available for the cohort was CMV serostatus. An association between a missense DCLRE1C variant and V-gene and J-gene trimming of TCR beta chains was found in a later genetic analysis and replicated in an independent cohort. Because counts were too low, 15 to 20 rarely observed V segments, including chromosome 9 orphons, were excluded from the earlier analysis of about 500 of the donors.

The cohort was made up of 666 healthy bone marrow donors. All cohort members were sampled while nominally healthy, although unrecorded immune exposures were likely present. The donor tested CMV seronegative and was one of the 352 seronegative cohort members. Every donor gave a peripheral blood sample, and the peripheral blood mononuclear cells from that sample were used for TCR beta sequencing. The Qiagen DNeasy Blood Extraction Kit was used to extract genomic DNA from the blood cell samples. The CDR3 starts with the cysteine, ends with the phenylalanine, and has 14 residues. The DNA shown is the 42-base CDR3, in frame from base 1. CDR1 and CDR2 are drawn from the germline V gene: KGHSH, LQKENI. At the junction V is shortened by 3 bases and J by 4 bases, with 12 bases in between.

Sequenced input: PBMCs. The sequence joins TRBV18 to TRBJ1-1, and possibly TRBD1, on 5 matching bases. The receptor's source is a woman in her thirties or forties in good health and CMV-seronegative. CDR3 protein: CASSPAAGGTEAFF. DNA sequence: TGTGCCAGCTCACCGGCGGCGGGGGGCACTGAAGCTTTCTTT.